The subject of this entry is one T cell receptor beta chain. The method was immunoSEQ multiplex PCR; TCRdb's version includes in-frame clones alone and lacks a portion of them. This sample yields around 260,000 clones, of which under 90% are seen a single time; roughly 0.92% belongs to the top ten. CDR3 length: 13 residues. V lost 3 bases to trimming and J lost 7 bases, with 9 bases between them. Germline assignment: CDR1 KGHSH and CDR2 LQKENI. The data belong to a study of blood T cell repertoires in COVID-19. Sequenced material: peripheral blood. The genes are TRBV18 and TRBJ2-2, with a tentative D call TRBD2 (6 bases). This clonotype originated in a woman aged 35 to 49 who had recovered from COVID-19. CDR3 sequence (DNA): TGTGCCAGCTCACCCGGGGGAATCGGGGAGCTGTTTTTT. This gives the protein CASSPGGIGELFF.